This T cell receptor (beta chain) was identified during a study of T cells in Graves' hyperthyroidism and ophthalmopathy. Regarding the study as a whole: Most thyroid clonotypes that were expanded above 0.001 also turned up in blood.

Patients were aged 18 to 65, had disease duration under 2 months, and had newly diagnosed hyperthyroidism. Pregnant or lactating patients were excluded, as were those with uncontrolled infection or other autoimmune disease. Diagnoses were made from clinical symptoms, serum measures (thyroxine and TRAb), thyroid ultrasound and orbital computed tomography. Regarding this clonotype: Its specificity is not known. One end of the junction does not line up with germline, which may come from a read error.

Germline CDR1 reads SGHTA; CDR2 reads FQGNSA. The CDR3 runs 16 residues. What was amplified from RNA transcripts were TCR beta CDR3 regions. Researchers ran a first-round RT-PCR on the TCR CDR3 using the HTBI primer set. TCRdb processed the multiplex PCR reads anew with MiXCR; each CDR3 protein has one entry. The top ten hold about 7.9% of the sample, which has 600,000 or so distinct CDR3 sequences, 40% to 55% seen once. Sequenced material: peripheral blood or thyroid tissue (not recorded which). The clonotype was recovered from a woman under 30 with Graves' hyperthyroidism. V is TRBV7-2 and J is TRBJ1-4; TRBD1 matches at 10 bases. CDR3 DNA: TGTGCCAGCAGCTTATTCCCGACAGGGGGCAACGAAAAACTGTTATTT. As protein: CASSLFPTGGNEKLLF. The full variable domain, rest sourced from reference TRBV7-2 and TRBJ1-4, is GAGVSQSPSNKVTEKGKDVELRCDPISGHTALYWYRQSLGQGLEFLIYFQGNSAPDKSGLPSDRFSAERTGGSVSTLTIQRTQQEDSAVYLCASSLFPTGGNEKLLFGSGTQLSVL.